The clone carrying this T cell receptor beta chain was counted a single time. Patients who had autoimmune disease history or got systemic immunosuppression were left out. At baseline, cycle 4 day 1, and cycle 7 day 1, blood was sampled. The repertoire was sequenced with immunoSEQ multiplex PCR; TCRdb's copy has only in-frame clones and lacks some. The sample shows 70,000 to 95,000 clones, roughly 91% of them seen only once. CDR1 and CDR2 from the germline V gene are KGHSH and LQKENI. The CDR3 is made up of 13 amino acids. Trimming pared 4 bases from V and 11 bases from J, leaving 14 bases between. The record originates from a study of OX40 agonist ivuxolimab in advanced cancers. Study-wide background: Dose-escalation patients had hepatocellular carcinoma, melanoma, renal cell or head and neck cancer.

V usage is TRBV18 and J usage is TRBJ1-4; weak D call: TRBD1 (6 bases). This specimen consisted of CD4+ or CD8+ T cells sorted from blood, obtained in a trial of the OX40 agonist ivuxolimab. The clonotype was recovered from an adult with an advanced solid tumor such as melanoma, head and neck, liver or kidney cancer. CDR3 protein: CASSQDSWNKLFF. The CDR3 bases are TGTGCCAGCTCACAGGACAGCTGGAATAAACTGTTTTTT.